The rows below give T cell receptor beta chains drawn from one sample of a study of cytomegalovirus exposure and HLA in healthy donors. Here immunoSEQ multiplex PCR was the method, and the copy in TCRdb shows in-frame clones only, minus some. The sample includes about 130,000 clones, 70% to 80% of them seen just once. The sample taken for sequencing was PBMCs. These receptors all stem from a man aged 25 to 45 in good health and CMV-seronegative. Both conserved end residues are part of each CDR3. Fields, in order: CDR3 length, D gene, clone size, V gene, J gene, CDR3 DNA, CDR3 protein. The D gene is left open where the match is weak. Expanded clones are given a class, and other clones once, few, many or no size at all.

CDR3 length: 17; D gene: -; clone size: -; V gene: TRBV2; J gene: TRBJ1-3; CDR3 DNA: TGTGCCAGCAGTGACCGCTGGCGGGCAAACTCTGGAAACACCATATATTTT; CDR3 protein: CASSDRWRANSGNTIYF
CDR3 length: 13; D gene: -; clone size: -; V gene: TRBV7-9; J gene: TRBJ2-7; CDR3 DNA: TGTGCCAGCAGATCTTACGATTCGGGCGAGCAGTACTTC; CDR3 protein: CASRSYDSGEQYF
CDR3 length: 15; D gene: -; clone size: -; V gene: TRBV27; J gene: TRBJ2-7; CDR3 DNA: TGTGCCAGCAGTCCCCCGGCAGGGGCCTCCTACGAGCAGTACTTC; CDR3 protein: CASSPPAGASYEQYF
CDR3 length: 13; D gene: -; clone size: -; V gene: TRBV30; J gene: TRBJ2-1; CDR3 DNA: TGTGCCTGGAACGAGGTCCCCTACAATGAGCAGTTCTTC; CDR3 protein: CAWNEVPYNEQFF
CDR3 length: 15; D gene: TRBD1; clone size: -; V gene: TRBV27; J gene: TRBJ1-1; CDR3 DNA: TGTGCCAGCAGTTTATTTGGGACAGGGAACACTGAAGCTTTCTTT; CDR3 protein: CASSLFGTGNTEAFF
CDR3 length: 16; D gene: TRBD1; clone size: -; V gene: TRBV19; J gene: TRBJ1-4; CDR3 DNA: TGTGCCAGTAGTATCCCGGGACAGGGAACGGATGAAAAACTGTTTTTT; CDR3 protein: CASSIPGQGTDEKLFF
CDR3 length: 13; D gene: -; clone size: -; V gene: TRBV9; J gene: TRBJ1-1; CDR3 DNA: TGTGCCAGCAGCGCGGACAGCTACACTGAAGCTTTCTTT; CDR3 protein: CASSADSYTEAFF
CDR3 length: 14; D gene: TRBD2; clone size: -; V gene: TRBV7-3; J gene: TRBJ2-1; CDR3 DNA: TGTGCCAGCTCGATGACTAGCGGGAGATATGAGCAGTTCTTC; CDR3 protein: CASSMTSGRYEQFF
CDR3 length: 16; D gene: TRBD1; clone size: -; V gene: TRBV6-5; J gene: TRBJ2-7; CDR3 DNA: TGTGCCAGCAGTTACCCACATACCGGGACAGGGCGGGAGCAGTACTTC; CDR3 protein: CASSYPHTGTGREQYF
CDR3 length: 13; D gene: -; clone size: few; V gene: TRBV2; J gene: TRBJ2-7; CDR3 DNA: TGTGCCAGCAAGCGGGACACGGCATACGAGCAGTACTTC; CDR3 protein: CASKRDTAYEQYF
CDR3 length: 17; D gene: -; clone size: -; V gene: TRBV28; J gene: TRBJ2-7; CDR3 DNA: TGTGCCAGCAGTCCCCCCCCCATTCCGGGGTCCTCCTACGAGCAGTACTTC; CDR3 protein: CASSPPPIPGSSYEQYF
CDR3 length: 13; D gene: -; clone size: -; V gene: TRBV6-1; J gene: TRBJ2-7; CDR3 DNA: TGTGCCAGGACGAAAACCCAGGTCCACGAGCAGTACTTC; CDR3 protein: CARTKTQVHEQYF
CDR3 length: 15; D gene: -; clone size: -; V gene: TRBV11-2; J gene: TRBJ2-2; CDR3 DNA: TGTGCCAGCAGCGAAGGACTTGTGCCAACCGGGGAGCTGTTTTTT; CDR3 protein: CASSEGLVPTGELFF
CDR3 length: 15; D gene: TRBD1; clone size: -; V gene: TRBV4-1; J gene: TRBJ1-2; CDR3 DNA: TGCGCCAGCAGCCGGGACAGGGCGACTAACTATGGCTACACCTTC; CDR3 protein: CASSRDRATNYGYTF
CDR3 length: 19; D gene: TRBD2; clone size: -; V gene: TRBV5-1; J gene: TRBJ2-1; CDR3 DNA: TGCGCCAGCAGCTCAGGGTTAGCGGGAGGGCCCCTCCGCTACAATGAGCAGTTCTTC; CDR3 protein: CASSSGLAGGPLRYNEQFF
CDR3 length: 13; D gene: -; clone size: -; V gene: TRBV7-9; J gene: TRBJ2-5; CDR3 DNA: TGTGCCAGCAGCCAGGGGTCCCAAGAGACCCAGTACTTC; CDR3 protein: CASSQGSQETQYF
CDR3 length: 15; D gene: TRBD1; clone size: -; V gene: TRBV7-2; J gene: TRBJ2-3; CDR3 DNA: TGTGCCAGCAGCCTAAAGGGACAGAGCACAGATACGCAGTATTTT; CDR3 protein: CASSLKGQSTDTQYF
CDR3 length: 14; D gene: -; clone size: -; V gene: TRBV30; J gene: TRBJ2-7; CDR3 DNA: TGTGCCTGGAGTCAAGGGGATAGGGCCTACGAGCAGTACTTC; CDR3 protein: CAWSQGDRAYEQYF
CDR3 length: 14; D gene: TRBD1; clone size: medium-sized; V gene: TRBV19; J gene: TRBJ1-2; CDR3 DNA: TGTGCCAGTAGTACCGACAGGGGGAAGTATGGCTACACCTTC; CDR3 protein: CASSTDRGKYGYTF
CDR3 length: 15; D gene: -; clone size: once; V gene: TRBV5-4; J gene: TRBJ1-3; CDR3 DNA: TGTGCCAGCAGCTTCCGTGGGGGGGGCGGAAACACCATATATTTT; CDR3 protein: CASSFRGGGGNTIYF
CDR3 length: 14; D gene: -; clone size: -; V gene: TRBV5-6; J gene: TRBJ1-4; CDR3 DNA: TGTGCCAGCAGCTTGGTGTCAGTACATGAAAAACTGTTTTTT; CDR3 protein: CASSLVSVHEKLFF
CDR3 length: 15; D gene: -; clone size: -; V gene: TRBV4-1; J gene: TRBJ2-7; CDR3 DNA: TGCGCCAGCAGCGCAACCGGGACAATGACCTACGAGCAGTACTTC; CDR3 protein: CASSATGTMTYEQYF